Given below is one T cell receptor beta chain in context. Antigen unknown. 60 Vbeta and 13 Jbeta primers were used in PCR. Clones were read by immunoSEQ multiplex PCR, and TCRdb kept only the in-frame ones, dropping some. The table has about 130,000 clones, around 80% seen once; the top ten hold about 1%. The CDR3 contains 18 residues. Germline CDR1 and CDR2: SGHTA and FQGTGA. J lost 2 bases, V lost 1 base, and 10 bases had no gene match. The data stem from a study of cytomegalovirus exposure and HLA in healthy donors. In the study overall: Of all 400 or so donors who were genotyped, roughly 81% belonged to the Caucasian-associated ancestry cluster.

Study observations and caveats: In vitro testing confirmed a few CMV-associated chains as specific for CMV antigens. Previously analyzed data showed that most TCR beta V segments were productive at a frequency of about 90% or about 30%.

The chain joins TRBV7-3 to TRBJ2-5; the match to TRBD1 covers 10 bases. The sample taken for sequencing was PBMCs. The receptor's source is a woman aged 30 to 39 in good health and CMV-seronegative. The CDR3 bases are TGTGCCAGCAGCTTAAGGGGGACAGGGGAAGATAGGCAAGAGACCCAGTACTTC. Protein: CASSLRGTGEDRQETQYF. Full variable domain (rest looked up from reference TRBV7-3 and TRBJ2-5): GAGVSQTPSNKVTEKGKYVELRCDPISGHTALYWYRQSLGQGPEFLIYFQGTGAADDSGLPNDRFFAVRPEGSVSTLKIQRTERGDSAVYLCASSLRGTGEDRQETQYFGPGTRLLVL.